The next 13 T cell receptor beta chains were all read from a single sample in a study of beta chain features in type 1 diabetes. These TCRs are of unknown antigen specificity. The investigators reverse transcribed all of the isolated RNA, so they sequenced expressed TCRB transcripts. Clones were sequenced by immunoSEQ multiplex PCR, and TCRdb holds only the in-frame ones, with some missing. Of about 340,000 clones detected, over 7% appear once; the ten largest clones hold around 1%. Whole-study findings and limits: In all four CD4+ subsets, TCRB CDR3 length was significantly, moderately reduced in type 1 diabetes.

The sequenced material came from central memory CD4+ T cells from blood. The receptors here all came from a man aged 25-40 years with type 1 diabetes.

This clone was seen a handful of times. CDR3 sequence: CASTTTTGLNTGELFF. The CDR3 DNA sequence: TGTGCCAGCACCACAACAACGGGGTTGAACACCGGGGAGCTGTTTTTT. This chain connects TRBV7-2 to TRBJ2-2, with D possibly matching TRBD2 (5 bases). The V gene lost 7 bases and the J gene lost 1 base, with 16 bases spanning the gap. The CDR3 is 16 residues long. The germline CDR1 and CDR2 sequences are SGHTA and FQGNSA. Based on the CDR3 plus reference TRBV7-2 and TRBJ2-2, the full variable domain is GAGVSQSPSNKVTEKGKDVELRCDPISGHTALYWYRQSLGQGLEFLIYFQGNSAPDKSGLPSDRFSAERTGGSVSTLTIQRTQQEDSAVYLCASTTTTGLNTGELFFGEGSRLTVL.

This clone showed up just a few times. The chain recombines TRBV30 with TRBJ1-5; D remains unclear. Germline V gene sequence: CDR1 GTSNPN, CDR2 SVGIG (reference sequence). This CDR3 region has 13 residues. Trimming pared 2 bases from V and 7 bases from J, leaving 12 bases between. CDR3 loop: CAWSPQAEQPQHF. The CDR3 DNA reads TGTGCCTGGAGTCCGCAGGCCGAGCAGCCCCAGCATTTT. Complete variable domain (other parts from reference TRBV30 and TRBJ1-5): SQTIHQWPATLVQPVGSPLSLECTVEGTSNPNLYWYRQAAGRGLQLLFYSVGIGQISSEVPQNLSASRPQDRQFILSSKKLLLSDSGFYLCAWSPQAEQPQHFGDGTRLSIL.

This clone was counted at least ten times. V usage is TRBV5-1 and J usage is TRBJ1-1; maybe TRBD1 (5 bases). V was cut by 0 bases and J by 0 bases, with 12 bases left in between. This CDR3 has 16 amino acids. Germline V gives CDR1 SGHRS, CDR2 YFSETQ. The CDR3 sequence is CASSLAAGNMNTEAFF. The CDR3 region has the DNA TGCGCCAGCAGCTTGGCTGCAGGGAACATGAACACTGAAGCTTTCTTT.

The gene calls are TRBV14 and TRBJ2-7, with D perhaps matching TRBD2 (6 bases). V was pared by 4 bases and J by 7 bases, with 11 bases between. Germline assignment: CDR1 SGHDN and CDR2 FVKESK. The CDR3 contains 12 residues. The chain's CDR3 is CASSPQRGEQYF. For the CDR3, the DNA is TGTGCCAGCAGCCCTCAACGGGGGGAGCAGTACTTC.

The chain combines TRBV6-5 with TRBJ1-2, with TRBD1 matching over 8 bases. V trimming: 0 bases; J trimming: 4 bases; junction bases outside the gene matches: 7. Per germline, CDR1 MNHEY and CDR2 SVGAGI. The CDR3 extends over 16 amino acids. The CDR3 loop reads CASSYSIPGTGYGYTF. The CDR3 DNA sequence: TGTGCCAGCAGTTACTCGATACCCGGGACAGGCTATGGCTACACCTTC.

This clone has just a few counts. This chain uses TRBV18 with TRBJ2-7; D not certain. This CDR3 is 14 amino acids long. CDR1 is KGHSH and CDR2 is LQKENI in the germline V gene. Trimming removed 1 base from V and 1 base from J, with 8 bases in between. The CDR3 region is CASSPHPESYEQYF. The CDR3, as DNA: TGTGCCAGCTCACCACACCCCGAATCCTACGAGCAGTACTTC.

This clone has a handful of counts. The rearrangement uses TRBV7-2 and TRBJ1-4, with a possible D match to TRBD1 (6 bases). Germline CDR1 is SGHTA and CDR2 is FQGNSA. V lost 1 base and J 7 bases, leaving 7 bases between the germline ends. The CDR3 sequence is 13 residues long. The CDR3 sequence: CASSLEQGEKLFF. The CDR3 DNA is TGTGCCAGCAGCTTAGAACAGGGTGAAAAACTGTTTTTT.

V usage is TRBV7-2 and J usage is TRBJ1-1; perhaps TRBD1 as D (6 bases). V shed 5 bases and J shed 9 bases, with 13 bases lying between them. The CDR3 covers 12 residues. Germline V gene data show CDR1 as SGHTA and CDR2 as FQGNSA. The CDR3 DNA reads TGTGCCAGCAGCGGTTATGGGGACAAAGCTTTCTTT. Protein product: CASSGYGDKAFF.

This clone was detected ten times or more. The gene calls are TRBV13 and TRBJ2-3; the match to TRBD1 covers 7 bases. Germline loops: CDR1 PRHDT, CDR2 FYEKMQ (reference sequence). The CDR3 is 15 amino acids. V lost 5 bases to trimming and J lost 1 base; unmatched junction nucleotides: 6. In DNA, the CDR3 is TGTGCCAGCAGCACCACAGGGGTGGGCACAGATACGCAGTATTTT. Residues: CASSTTGVGTDTQYF.

This clone has just a few counts. This rearrangement joins TRBV5-6 to TRBJ2-3; D is unresolved. CDR1 and CDR2 (germline): SGHDT, YYEEEE. The length of the CDR3 is 12 residues. Between the trimmed V and J ends, which lost 2 bases and 3 bases, there was a span of 4 bases. CDR3 protein: CASSLATDTQYF. The CDR3 nucleotides are TGTGCCAGCAGCTTAGCAACAGATACGCAGTATTTT.

This clone was observed many times. This chain connects TRBV7-2 to TRBJ2-5, with 10 bases matching TRBD2. Germline V gene data show CDR1 as SGHTA and CDR2 as FQGNSA. This CDR3 comprises 17 residues. J was trimmed by 1 base and V by 5 bases; bases with no gene match: 10. This CDR3 is CASSLTTSGAIQETQYF. The CDR3 DNA is TGTGCCAGCAGCCTTACCACTAGCGGGGCCATCCAAGAGACCCAGTACTTC.

This clone was recorded many times. This chain joins TRBV18 and TRBJ2-1; D not certain. This CDR3 spans 12 amino acids. Germline CDR1 and CDR2: KGHSH and LQKENI. Trimming took 6 bases from V and 10 from J, leaving 13 bases between them. CDR3 in amino acids: CASSPISAEQFF. The CDR3 bases are TGTGCCAGCTCCCCGATATCGGCGGAGCAGTTCTTC.

The chain links TRBV9 to TRBJ1-2; possibly TRBD1 for D (5 bases). Germline CDR1 and CDR2: SGDLS and YYNGEE. This CDR3 comprises 14 residues. Trimming cost V 3 bases and J 5 bases, with 14 bases left between them. CDR3 sequence reads: CASSAETVPYGYTF. The CDR3 DNA reads as TGTGCCAGCAGCGCCGAGACAGTTCCTTATGGCTACACCTTC.